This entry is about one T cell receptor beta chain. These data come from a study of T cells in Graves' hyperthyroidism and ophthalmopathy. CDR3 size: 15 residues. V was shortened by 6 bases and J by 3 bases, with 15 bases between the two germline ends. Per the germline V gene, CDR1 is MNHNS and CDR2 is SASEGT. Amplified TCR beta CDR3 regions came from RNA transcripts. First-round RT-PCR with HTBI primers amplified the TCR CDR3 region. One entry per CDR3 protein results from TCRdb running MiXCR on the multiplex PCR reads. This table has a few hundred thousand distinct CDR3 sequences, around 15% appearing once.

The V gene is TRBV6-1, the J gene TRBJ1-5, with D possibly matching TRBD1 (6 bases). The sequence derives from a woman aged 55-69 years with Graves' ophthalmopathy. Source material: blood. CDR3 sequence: CASSLQDRSNQPQHF. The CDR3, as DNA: TGTGCCAGCAGCCTACAAGACAGGTCCAATCAGCCCCAGCATTTT.